The 11 T cell receptor beta chains below come from one sample, sequenced in a study of blood T cell repertoires in COVID-19. Generated by immunoSEQ multiplex PCR, the TCRdb table keeps only in-frame clones and is missing some. The sample shows around 100,000 clones, approximately 80% of them seen only once. Specimen: peripheral blood. The receptors were sampled from a human donor in a cohort sampled during active or convalescent COVID-19.

The J gene is TRBJ1-1, the V gene TRBV6-5; 9 nucleotides agree with TRBD1. V was pared by 6 bases and J by 10 bases, with 3 bases of the junction left unmatched. CDR3 size: 11 residues. In germline, CDR1 is MNHEY, CDR2 SVGAGI. The CDR3 loop reads CASRGQGTAFF. Written as DNA, the CDR3 is TGTGCCAGCAGGGGACAGGGAACAGCTTTCTTT.

V is TRBV29-1 and J is TRBJ1-2; possible D gene TRBD1, 5 bases. The V gene lost 4 bases and the J gene lost 6 bases, with 15 bases spanning the gap. Germline assignment: CDR1 SQVTM and CDR2 ANQGSEA. The CDR3 spans 13 residues. In nucleotides, the CDR3 is TGCAGCGTTGGAGCCGGGACTTTGAATGGCTACACCTTC. It encodes CSVGAGTLNGYTF. The full variable domain, its missing parts supplied by reference TRBV29-1 and TRBJ1-2, is SAVISQKPSRDICQRGTSLTIQCQVDSQVTMMFWYRQQPGQSLTLIATANQGSEATYESGFVIDKFPISRPNLTFSTLTVSNMSPEDSSIYLCSVGAGTLNGYTFGSGTRLTVV.

The CDR3 DNA reads TGTGCCAGCAGCTTAATGAGGAGCGGGGCGGGACTTGGCTCCTACAATGAGCAGTTCTTC. This sequence encodes CASSLMRSGAGLGSYNEQFF. The gene calls are TRBV7-3 and TRBJ2-1; 7 bases fit TRBD2. CDR1 is SGHTA and CDR2 is FQGTGA in the germline V gene. Trimming removed 1 base from V and 0 bases from J; junction bases left unmatched: 15. This CDR3 contains 20 residues.

About this clone: Distinct nucleotide sequences in the sample also encode this CDR3. This chain's CDR3 is CASSGGGFGGVTNEKLFF. CDR3 sequence (DNA): TGTGCCAGCAGTGGCGGGGGGTTCGGCGGGGTAACTAATGAAAAACTGTTTTTT. The chain combines TRBV6-1 with TRBJ1-4, with D maybe TRBD1 (5 bases). Per germline, CDR1 MNHNS and CDR2 SASEGT. The CDR3 runs to 18 residues. The ends were cut back, 4 bases at V and 1 base at J, with 19 bases in the middle.

This sequence joins TRBV6-5 and TRBJ1-2, with D tentatively TRBD1 (6 bases). Germline loops: CDR1 MNHEY, CDR2 SVGAGI. The CDR3 is 13 amino acids. The V end lost 6 bases, the J end lost 4 bases, and 12 bases lay between the germline ends. Here the CDR3 reads CASRIRDIYGYTF. CDR3 DNA sequence: TGTGCCAGCAGGATCCGGGACATCTATGGCTACACCTTC.

This chain connects TRBV28 to TRBJ2-3; 9 bases match TRBD2. Germline values: CDR1 MDHEN, CDR2 SYDVKM. V was clipped by 2 bases and J by 3 bases; unmatched bases: 15. The CDR3 has 19 amino acids. The CDR3 nucleotides are TGTGCCAGCAGTTTAGAATGGGCGGGGGGGACCGGGCCAACAGATACGCAGTATTTT. This codes for CASSLEWAGGTGPTDTQYF.

This clone has a handful of counts. The J gene is TRBJ1-2, the V gene TRBV5-6; 7 nucleotides agree with TRBD1. Germline V CDR1 and CDR2: SGHDT, YYEEEE. With 5 bases clipped from V and 8 bases from J, the junction kept 6 bases outside the gene matches. The CDR3 loop spans 12 amino acids. In nucleotides, the CDR3 is TGTGCCAGCAGTCCAGGGGGGTACGGCTACACCTTC. Protein: CASSPGGYGYTF.

The V gene is TRBV18, the J gene TRBJ1-6, with 7 bases matching TRBD1. The V gene end was trimmed by 4 bases and the J gene end by 6 bases; junction bases not matched to a gene: 6. The CDR3 has 15 residues. Per germline, CDR1 KGHSH and CDR2 LQKENI. CDR3 DNA sequence: TGTGCCAGCTCACTATCGACAGGGACTAATTCACCCCTCCACTTT. Protein product: CASSLSTGTNSPLHF.

This rearrangement joins TRBV28 to TRBJ1-2; 7 bases match TRBD1. V dropped 3 bases and J dropped 2; count of bases not matched to a gene: 9. The CDR3 has 16 amino acids. Germline-derived CDR1 and CDR2 are MDHEN and SYDVKM. This CDR3 reads CASSFPVGRGNYGYTF. CDR3 DNA: TGTGCCAGCAGTTTTCCGGTCGGCAGGGGGAACTATGGCTACACCTTC.

The chain couples TRBV5-1 to TRBJ1-4; D gene unclear. CDR1 and CDR2 from the germline V gene are SGHRS and YFSETQ. This CDR3 spans 15 amino acids. Deletions cut 2 bases from V and 3 bases from J, with 11 bases between. The CDR3 DNA follows: TGCGCCAGCAGCTTAGAATTCATAGCTAATGAAAAACTGTTTTTT. Translation: CASSLEFIANEKLFF.

The chain carries TRBV10-3 and TRBJ2-3; TRBD1 matches at 9 bases. This CDR3 has 14 residues. Looked up from germline, CDR1 is ENHRY and CDR2 is SYGVKD. V dropped 4 bases and J dropped 1; count of bases not matched to a gene: 0. CDR3 bases: TGTGCCATCAGTGGGACAGGGGGCACAGATACGCAGTATTTT. It is translated as CAISGTGGTDTQYF.